Following are 22 T cell receptor beta chains from one sample sequenced in a study of Graves' ophthalmopathy and Graves' hyperthyroidism. As the template, RNA transcripts were used to amplify TCR beta CDR3 regions. The workflow started with a first-round RT-PCR run with HTBI primers and then moved on to a second-round multiplex PCR. MiXCR, run by TCRdb on the multiplex PCR reads, gives a single entry per CDR3 protein. The sample shows about 740,000 distinct CDR3 sequences, roughly two fifths of them seen only once. The source material was peripheral blood. These receptors originate from an adult man with Graves' ophthalmopathy.

This clonotype has a count of ten or more. The V and J genes are TRBV29-1 and TRBJ2-7; 10 bases are shared with TRBD1. The length of the CDR3 is 13 residues. Germline CDR1 and CDR2: SQVTM and ANQGSEA. The J segment lost 5 bases and the V segment lost 3 bases, leaving 4 bases of the junction unmatched. The DNA of the CDR3 is TGCAGCGTTGAGGGGGACAGGGGAAACGAGCAGTACTTC. It translates to CSVEGDRGNEQYF.

On this clonotype: This may be a read error, as it is one base from a much larger clone. The chain joins TRBV7-9 to TRBJ1-1; D not resolved. V lost 0 bases to trimming and J lost 3 bases, with 8 bases between them. The germline V gene has CDR1 SEHNR and CDR2 FQNEAQ (reference sequence). This CDR3 is built from 14 residues. For the CDR3, the DNA is TGTGCCAGCAGCTTAGCGCTAGAGGACACTGAAGCTTTCTTT. Translated: CASSLALEDTEAFF.

In this sample, this clonotype turned up many times. The chain has TRBV24-1 and TRBJ2-7, with D perhaps TRBD1 (5 bases). There are 13 residues in the CDR3. The V end lost 3 bases, the J end lost 4 bases, and 9 bases lay between the germline ends. CDR1 and CDR2 (germline): KGHDR, SFDVKD. CDR3 sequence: CATSDGARYEQYF. CDR3 nucleotides: TGTGCCACCAGTGATGGGGCCCGATACGAGCAGTACTTC.

This sequence joins TRBV2 and TRBJ2-3; 8 bases are a match to TRBD2. The CDR3 has 15 residues. V lost 9 bases, J lost 2 bases, and 10 bases stayed unmatched. Germline V gene sequence: CDR1 SNHLY, CDR2 FYNNEI. The CDR3 coding sequence is TGTGCCAGTTCCCGACTAGCGACCAACACAGATACGCAGTATTTT. It specifies CASSRLATNTDTQYF.

The chain links TRBV2 to TRBJ1-2, with unresolved D. The germline V and J ends were trimmed by 4 bases and 6 bases, with 18 bases remaining between them. The germline CDR1 and CDR2 sequences are SNHLY and FYNNEI. The CDR3 is 15 residues long. The chain's CDR3 is CASSGTASSYNGYTF. In DNA form, the CDR3 reads TGTGCCAGCAGTGGTACGGCCAGCTCCTACAATGGCTACACCTTC.

This chain links TRBV7-3 with TRBJ2-7, with unresolved D. The V gene's germline CDR1 is SGHTA and CDR2 FQGTGA. Trimming left V 6 bases short and J 7 bases short, with 19 bases between. The CDR3 covers 14 residues. The DNA of the CDR3 is TGTGCCAGCAGAAGTACGGCAGTGCCAGATGAGCAGTACTTC. Protein: CASRSTAVPDEQYF.

J is TRBJ1-1 and V is TRBV24-1; the match to TRBD1 covers 10 bases. Germline CDR1 is KGHDR and CDR2 is SFDVKD. The CDR3 is made up of 17 amino acids. Germline trimming cut 4 bases from V and 0 bases from J; bases unmatched to any gene: 7. The CDR3 region has the DNA TGTGCCACCAGTGACCCAGGGACAGGGGATCTGAACACTGAAGCTTTCTTT. As protein: CATSDPGTGDLNTEAFF.

This clonotype was seen many times. The rearrangement uses TRBV24-1 and TRBJ1-6; no definite D call. V lost 8 bases to trimming and J lost 0 bases, with 19 bases between them. Germline CDR1 reads KGHDR; CDR2 reads SFDVKD. The CDR3 sequence is 18 residues long. CDR3 bases: TGTGCCACCAACAGTGAGCGTGAACTTTGCTCCTATAATTCACCCCTCCACTTT. Translated: CATNSERELCSYNSPLHF.

CDR3 coding DNA: TGTGCCAGCAGAGACAACAGGGGTACTAATGAAAAACTGTTTTTT. Translating it yields CASRDNRGTNEKLFF. The chain recombines TRBV2 with TRBJ1-4; 7 bases line up with TRBD1. With V trimmed by 6 bases and J by 2 bases, 6 bases remained unmatched. This CDR3 contains 15 residues. Germline V CDR1 and CDR2: SNHLY, FYNNEI.

This chain links TRBV24-1 with TRBJ2-5; D is unresolved. CDR1 and CDR2 (germline): KGHDR, SFDVKD. Trimming removed 4 bases at V and 4 bases at J, with 15 bases between. The CDR3 spans 15 residues. The CDR3 here is CATSDTQEGPETQYF. CDR3 nucleotides: TGTGCCACCAGTGACACCCAGGAAGGGCCAGAGACCCAGTACTTC.

For this clonotype: One end of the junction is discordant with germline, which a read error may explain. DNA of the CDR3: TGTGCCAGCAGTCCCAGGGAGTGGAGCAATCAGCCCCAGCATTTT. Its protein product is CASSPREWSNQPQHF. This chain links TRBV24-1 with TRBJ1-5, with D tentatively TRBD1 (5 bases). This CDR3 comprises 15 residues. Per germline, CDR1 KGHDR and CDR2 SFDVKD.

This clonotype has more than one count but fewer than ten. This chain links TRBV6-6 with TRBJ1-4; maybe TRBD1 (5 bases). The V end was cut by 1 base, the J end by 7 bases, with 16 bases between. The CDR3 contains 16 residues. Germline V gives CDR1 MNHNY, CDR2 SVGAGI (reference sequence). The CDR3 here is CASSYLDTSTGEKLFF. The CDR3 region has the DNA TGTGCCAGCAGTTACTTGGACACCTCGACTGGTGAAAAACTGTTTTTT.

This clonotype was seen a handful of times. V gene TRBV6-6 combines with J gene TRBJ2-7; no clear D gene. Trimming removed 8 bases from V and 7 bases from J, with 15 bases in between. This CDR3 has 12 amino acids. Per germline, CDR1 MNHNY and CDR2 SVGAGI (reference sequence). In DNA form, the CDR3 reads TGTGCCAGCTCACCTCGGGTGGAGGAGCAGTACTTC. Amino acids: CASSPRVEEQYF.

This clonotype was counted ten times or more. In DNA, the CDR3 is TGTGCCAGCAGCGTCAACCAGTACGCTGAAGCTTTCTTT. Protein sequence: CASSVNQYAEAFF. V and J are TRBV7-9 and TRBJ1-1; D is unclear. The CDR3 has 13 residues. V was shortened by 5 bases and J by 6 bases, with 13 bases between the two germline ends. Germline V gene sequence: CDR1 SEHNR, CDR2 FQNEAQ (reference sequence).

The chain is built from TRBV7-2 and TRBJ1-5; D unresolved. The ends were cut back, 2 bases at V and 1 base at J, with 9 bases in the middle. The CDR3 sequence is 15 residues long. CDR1 and CDR2 from the germline V gene are SGHTA and FQGNSA. For the CDR3, the DNA is TGTGCCAGCAGCTTATACCGGCGGAGCAATCAGCCCCAGCATTTT. Its protein is CASSLYRRSNQPQHF. Based on the CDR3 plus reference TRBV7-2 and TRBJ1-5, the full variable domain is GAGVSQSPSNKVTEKGKDVELRCDPISGHTALYWYRQSLGQGLEFLIYFQGNSAPDKSGLPSDRFSAERTGGSVSTLTIQRTQQEDSAVYLCASSLYRRSNQPQHFGDGTRLSIL.

This clonotype was detected many times. The rearrangement links TRBV29-1 to TRBJ1-1; TRBD1 aligns across 8 bases. From germline, CDR1 is SQVTM and CDR2 ANQGSEA. The V gene end was trimmed by 2 bases and the J gene end by 7 bases; junction bases not matched to a gene: 6. The CDR3 spans 13 residues. Here the CDR3 DNA reads TGCAGCGTTGAAAGGGCACAGGGGGTTGAAGCTTTCTTT. Translating gives CSVERAQGVEAFF.

The chain employs TRBV11-2 and TRBJ2-7; TRBD2 might be the D (6 bases). The CDR3 runs to 13 residues. Germline V gives CDR1 SGHAT, CDR2 FQNNGV. V lost 8 bases, J lost 3 bases, and 14 bases lay in between. In nucleotides, the CDR3 is TGTGCCAGCTTGCCCGGGAGTAGCTACGAGCAGTACTTC. This codes for CASLPGSSYEQYF.

Details on this clonotype: One end of the junction is discordant with germline, which a read error may explain. The chain is built from TRBV29-1 and TRBJ2-7; TRBD1 matches at 10 bases. This CDR3 is 10 amino acids long. CDR1 is SQVTM, CDR2 ANQGSEA, per germline. The DNA of the CDR3 is TGCAGCGTTGGCGGACAGGGGGTGGACTTC. The encoded protein is CSVGGQGVDF.

The chain links TRBV19 to TRBJ1-5; 7 positions agree with TRBD1. In germline, CDR1 is LNHDA, CDR2 SQIVND (reference sequence). CDR3 length: 17 amino acids. After removal of 4 bases from V and 7 bases from J, the junction contained 16 bases not matched to a gene. CDR3 residues: CASSNPKTGSWGQPQHF. In DNA, the CDR3 is TGTGCCAGTAGTAACCCTAAGACAGGGTCGTGGGGACAGCCCCAGCATTTT.

The sample holds many counts of this clonotype. The chain couples TRBV19 to TRBJ2-5, with 10 bases matching TRBD1. J lost 5 bases, V lost 8 bases, and 11 bases had no gene match. CDR1 is LNHDA and CDR2 is SQIVND in the germline V gene (reference sequence). This CDR3 spans 15 amino acids. The CDR3: CASRRDRGSMETQYF. DNA of the CDR3: TGTGCCAGTCGAAGGGACAGGGGTTCCATGGAGACCCAGTACTTC.

This clonotype was found many times. The CDR3 protein is CASSLAGEGRYEQYF. The CDR3 DNA follows: TGTGCCAGCAGCTTAGCGGGCGAGGGCCGGTACGAGCAGTACTTC. The chain carries TRBV7-9 and TRBJ2-7; D possibly corresponds to TRBD2 (5 bases). CDR1 SEHNR and CDR2 FQNEAQ come from the germline V gene (reference sequence). This CDR3 is built from 15 residues. Trimming took 0 bases from V and 4 from J, leaving 13 bases between them.

This clonotype was detected a few times. The chain is built from TRBV10-3 and TRBJ1-6; tentatively, D is TRBD1 (6 bases). Germline CDR1 reads ENHRY; CDR2 reads SYGVKD. Trimming left V 2 bases short and J 6 bases short, with 14 bases between. The CDR3 runs 16 residues. CDR3 residues: CAISEPYGGGNSPLHF. The CDR3 DNA is TGTGCCATCAGTGAGCCTTATGGGGGCGGTAATTCACCCCTCCACTTT.